This record concerns one T cell receptor beta chain sequence. Libraries were prepared by immunoSEQ multiplex PCR; TCRdb keeps only in-frame clonotypes and omits some of them. The sample has about 330,000 clones; roughly 90% are singletons. This specimen belongs to a study of blood T cell repertoires in COVID-19. The CDR3 sequence is 16 residues long. The junction had 13 bases not matched to a gene; V was cut back by 5 bases and J by 5 bases. Germline V gives CDR1 MNHEY, CDR2 SMNVEV (reference sequence). This clonotype originated in a woman aged 25-40 years who had recovered from COVID-19. The chain couples TRBV27 to TRBJ2-3; 7 bases are a match to TRBD2. Sequencing was carried out using PBMCs or T cells enriched from blood (not recorded which). The CDR3 spells CASSPHLAAARDTQYF. The CDR3 nucleotides are TGTGCCAGCAGTCCCCACCTAGCGGCAGCACGAGATACGCAGTATTTT.